This T cell receptor (beta chain) emerged from a study of T cell changes during pregnancy in multiple sclerosis. This CDR3 region has 12 residues. V was trimmed by 6 bases and J by 5 bases, leaving 10 bases between them. Germline loops: CDR1 MDHEN, CDR2 SYDVKM. Profiling relied on immunoSEQ multiplex PCR, and the TCRdb table lists in-frame clones only, not all of them. The sample has approximately 46,000 clones; 80% to 95% are singletons. This chain connects TRBV28 to TRBJ1-1, with D perhaps TRBD1 (6 bases). The source was CD4+ T cells from peripheral blood mononuclear cells, collected after pregnancy. This TCR was sampled from a female donor with multiple sclerosis, enrolled in a pregnancy study. This chain's CDR3 is CASSLTGTEAFF. CDR3 bases: TGTGCCAGCAGCCTGACAGGTACTGAAGCTTTCTTT.